This TCR beta chain was recovered during a study of blood T cell repertoires in COVID-19. Overall study: T cells, B-cell-depleted T cells, or PBMCs supplied cDNA or gDNA.

Assay used: immunoSEQ multiplex PCR; TCRdb lists only in-frame clones, some missing. This repertoire shows some 130,000 clones, around 89% found once; its top ten account for roughly 3.9%. V shed 4 bases, J shed 6 bases, and the junction held 7 bases outside the gene matches. Per the germline V gene, CDR1 is SGDLS and CDR2 is YYNGEE. CDR3 length: 16 residues. The specimen was peripheral blood. This sequence joins TRBV9 and TRBJ1-6; 10 positions agree with TRBD1. The receptor was isolated from a man aged 55 to 69 with COVID-19, enrolled during active disease. CDR3 in DNA: TGTGCCAGCAGCTCAACATGGGACAGGGGTAATTCACCCCTCCACTTT. It encodes CASSSTWDRGNSPLHF. Drawing the rest from reference TRBV9 and TRBJ1-6, the complete variable domain is DSGVTQTPKHLITATGQRVTLRCSPRSGDLSVYWYQQSLDQGLQFLIQYYNGEERAKGNILERFSAQQFPDLHSELNLSSLELGDSALYFCASSSTWDRGNSPLHFGNGTRLTVT.